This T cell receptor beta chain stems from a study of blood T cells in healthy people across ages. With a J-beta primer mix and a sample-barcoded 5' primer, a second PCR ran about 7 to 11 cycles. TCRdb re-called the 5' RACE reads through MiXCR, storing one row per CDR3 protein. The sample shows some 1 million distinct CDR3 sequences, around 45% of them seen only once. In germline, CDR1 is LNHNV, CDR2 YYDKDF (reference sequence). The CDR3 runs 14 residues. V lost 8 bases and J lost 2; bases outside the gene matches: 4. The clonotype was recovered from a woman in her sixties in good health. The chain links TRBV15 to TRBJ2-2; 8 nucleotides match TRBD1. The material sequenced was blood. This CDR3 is CATLGQDNTGELFF. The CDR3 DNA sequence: TGTGCCACCTTGGGACAGGACAACACCGGGGAGCTGTTTTTT.